The 13 T cell receptor beta chains listed next were all sequenced from one sample in a study of cytomegalovirus exposure and HLA in healthy donors. PCR employed 60 Vbeta and 13 Jbeta primers. TCRdb keeps only in-frame clones here, not all; method: immunoSEQ multiplex PCR. The table lists 200,000 or so clones, 84% of them singletons. The sample taken for sequencing was PBMCs. These receptors came from a boy younger than 18 in good health and CMV-seronegative.

This clone was counted between two and nine times. The chain carries TRBV11-3 and TRBJ1-1, with D maybe TRBD1 (6 bases). The CDR3 has 15 amino acids. Trimming shortened V by 0 bases and J by 1 base, and 9 bases separated the two germline ends. The germline V gene has CDR1 SGHNT and CDR2 YENEEA. The CDR3 region is CASSLDSDRNTEAFF. CDR3 coding DNA: TGTGCCAGCAGCTTAGATTCGGACAGGAACACTGAAGCTTTCTTT.

The chain joins TRBV5-4 to TRBJ2-2, with 11 bases matching TRBD2. The CDR3 is 15 amino acids. Trimming at V came to 5 bases and at J to 7 bases, leaving 7 bases not matched to a gene. Germline V gene sequence: CDR1 SGHNT, CDR2 YYREEE (reference sequence). In nucleotides, the CDR3 is TGTGCCAGCAGGACCCTAGCGGGAGGCCTCGGGGAGCTGTTTTTT. This translates into CASRTLAGGLGELFF.

The chain couples TRBV5-1 to TRBJ1-3; D is possibly TRBD1 (6 bases). V was shortened by 2 bases and J by 0 bases, with 12 bases between the two germline ends. This CDR3 is built from 16 residues. Germline-derived CDR1 and CDR2 are SGHRS and YFSETQ. CDR3 in DNA: TGCGCCAGCAGCTTAGCGCAGGGGTCCTCTGGAAACACCATATATTTT. It yields the protein CASSLAQGSSGNTIYF.

This clone appeared a few times. V and J are TRBV6-1 and TRBJ2-1; possible D gene TRBD2, 5 bases. CDR1 and CDR2 (germline): MNHNS, SASEGT. There are 15 residues in the CDR3. Trimming cost V 3 bases and J 5 bases, with 14 bases left between them. As DNA, the CDR3 is TGTGCCAGCAGTGATGGGGTAGCGAGGGACAATGAGCAGTTCTTC. Protein sequence: CASSDGVARDNEQFF.

This sequence joins TRBV5-1 and TRBJ1-5, with 7 nucleotides matching TRBD1. The V and J ends lost 5 bases and 5 bases, in that order; junction bases with no gene match: 7. Germline CDR1 and CDR2: SGHRS and YFSETQ. There are 14 residues in the CDR3. The CDR3 here is CASRIGTVDQPQHF. The CDR3 bases are TGCGCCAGCAGAATCGGGACAGTCGATCAGCCCCAGCATTTT.

This chain joins TRBV11-2 and TRBJ2-3; the D gene is possibly TRBD2 (5 bases). CDR1 and CDR2 (germline): SGHAT, FQNNGV. The V gene lost 2 bases and the J gene lost 3 bases, with 12 bases spanning the gap. This CDR3 contains 15 residues. The CDR3 DNA sequence: TGTGCCAGCAGCTTATGGGCCGGCGGGACAGATACGCAGTATTTT. Protein: CASSLWAGGTDTQYF.

This clone came up once. This sequence joins TRBV6-5 and TRBJ2-1, with a tentative D call TRBD1 (5 bases). Per germline, CDR1 MNHEY and CDR2 SVGAGI. Trimming took 6 bases from V and 2 from J, leaving 8 bases between them. The CDR3 has 13 amino acids. CDR3 DNA sequence: TGTGCCAGCAGCCACAGGACCTACAATGAGCAGTTCTTC. Encoded protein: CASSHRTYNEQFF.

The chain has TRBV9 and TRBJ2-1; D is undetermined. The germline V gene has CDR1 SGDLS and CDR2 YYNGEE. The ends were cut back, 0 bases at V and 2 bases at J, with 18 bases in the middle. This CDR3 is 18 amino acids long. The CDR3 loop reads CASSVASTNNGAYNEQFF. The CDR3 DNA reads as TGTGCCAGCAGCGTAGCCTCAACGAATAACGGAGCCTACAATGAGCAGTTCTTC.

This chain uses TRBV30 with TRBJ2-1, with a weak D call TRBD1 (6 bases). Germline V gives CDR1 GTSNPN, CDR2 SVGIG (reference sequence). Trimming removed 4 bases at V and 9 bases at J, with 19 bases between. The CDR3 consists of 14 residues. The chain's CDR3 is CAWTLVQGSGEQFF. The CDR3 DNA reads as TGTGCCTGGACCCTTGTGCAGGGGTCTGGTGAGCAGTTCTTC.

The chain has TRBV29-1 and TRBJ2-6, with D maybe TRBD2 (6 bases). The CDR3 has 15 residues. Germline-derived CDR1 and CDR2 are SQVTM and ANQGSEA. Trimming removed 4 bases at V and 2 bases at J, with 12 bases between. This CDR3 is CSVVEGAAGANVLTF. CDR3 DNA sequence: TGCAGCGTTGTGGAGGGAGCGGCTGGGGCCAACGTCCTGACTTTC.

This clone was picked up one time. The chain carries TRBV7-6 and TRBJ2-1; D possibly corresponds to TRBD1 (6 bases). V was clipped by 1 base and J by 6 bases, with 7 bases between them. CDR3 length equals 13 residues. The germline gives CDR1 SGHVS, CDR2 FNYEAQ. The CDR3 sequence is CASSLVGGNEQFF. The CDR3 nucleotides are TGTGCCAGCAGCTTAGTAGGGGGCAATGAGCAGTTCTTC.

This clone was counted a single time. V and J are TRBV5-4 and TRBJ2-7, with 7 bases aligning to TRBD2. The germline V gene encodes CDR1 SGHNT and CDR2 YYREEE (reference sequence). The CDR3 is made up of 14 amino acids. The trim removed 4 bases at V and 0 bases at J, leaving 4 bases unmatched. The CDR3 loop reads CASSPRTSSYEQYF. CDR3 sequence (DNA): TGTGCCAGCAGCCCTAGGACTAGCTCCTACGAGCAGTACTTC.

This clone appeared once. V and J are TRBV6-5 and TRBJ2-1, with 9 bases lining up with TRBD1. Germline trimming cut 5 bases from V and 4 bases from J; bases unmatched to any gene: 6. Germline V gene sequence: CDR1 MNHEY, CDR2 SVGAGI. This CDR3 is built from 15 residues. The CDR3 loop is CASSRTGGVYNEQFF. In nucleotides, the CDR3 is TGTGCCAGCAGTCGTACAGGGGGCGTTTACAATGAGCAGTTCTTC.